The clone carrying this T cell receptor (beta chain) was detected only a few times. Its antigen remains unidentified. The data were obtained in a study of T-cell reconstitution after alpha-beta-depleted transplantation in children. The study's findings and limits: Surviving recipient T cells and thymic progenitors underlay high day-60 TCRbeta diversity in some patients. After transplant, at about two months, alpha-beta T cells were reportedly derived from several hundred expanded graft clones. Newly produced T cells mostly provided counts and TCRbeta diversity after one year, as hyperexpanded clones declined.

Preparation of the TCRbeta library involved a method that used unique molecular identifiers. TCRdb itself ran the PCR reads through MiXCR, one entry per CDR3 protein. The data show about 980,000 distinct CDR3 sequences, under 30% seen once. The CDR3 sequence is 15 residues long. Trimming took 4 bases from V and 4 from J; bases not matched to a gene: 6. Germline V gene sequence: CDR1 LGHDT, CDR2 YNNKEL (reference sequence). Sequencing used PBMCs, mostly from graft donor cells, obtained 360 days after TCRalphabeta/CD19-depleted stem cell transplant. The receptor's source is a boy younger than two who had a stem cell transplant for SCID, so the T cells may come from the graft donor. The V and J genes are TRBV3-1 and TRBJ1-4; 7 bases match TRBD1. The CDR3 coding sequence is TGTGCCAGCAGCCGACAGGGACAGTATAATGAAAAACTGTTTTTT. The encoded protein is CASSRQGQYNEKLFF. Drawing the rest from reference TRBV3-1 and TRBJ1-4, the complete variable domain is DTAVSQTPKYLVTQMGNDKSIKCEQNLGHDTMYWYKQDSKKFLKIMFSYNNKELIINETVPNRFSPKSPDKAHLNLHINSLELGDSAVYFCASSRQGQYNEKLFFGSGTQLSVL.